This T cell receptor (beta chain) was sequenced for a study of cytomegalovirus exposure and HLA in healthy donors. After removal of 2 bases from V and 6 bases from J, the junction contained 1 base not matched to a gene. Per germline, CDR1 SQVTM and CDR2 ANQGSEA. The CDR3 consists of 12 residues. The primer mix had 60 Vbeta and 13 Jbeta primers. Generated by immunoSEQ multiplex PCR, the TCRdb table keeps only in-frame clones and is missing some. The sample lists about 210,000 clones, 82% occurring once. The chain carries TRBV29-1 and TRBJ1-2, with TRBD1 matching over 9 bases. The clonotype comes from a man in his forties in good health and CMV-seropositive. Sequenced input: PBMCs. The DNA for the CDR3 is TGCAGCGTTGAAAGGACAGGGGATGGCTACACCTTC. This encodes CSVERTGDGYTF.